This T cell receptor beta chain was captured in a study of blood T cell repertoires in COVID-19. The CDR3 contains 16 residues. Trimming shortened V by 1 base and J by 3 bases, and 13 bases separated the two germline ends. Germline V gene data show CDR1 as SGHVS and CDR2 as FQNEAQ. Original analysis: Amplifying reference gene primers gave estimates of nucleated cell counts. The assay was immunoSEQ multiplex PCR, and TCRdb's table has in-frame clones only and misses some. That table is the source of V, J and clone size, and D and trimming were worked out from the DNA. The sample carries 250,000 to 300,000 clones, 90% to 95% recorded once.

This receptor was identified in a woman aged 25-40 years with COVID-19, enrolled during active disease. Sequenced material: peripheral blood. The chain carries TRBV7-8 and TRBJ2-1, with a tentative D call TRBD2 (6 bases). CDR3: CASSLGGDWGYNEQFF. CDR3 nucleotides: TGTGCCAGCAGCTTAGGCGGGGACTGGGGCTACAATGAGCAGTTCTTC.